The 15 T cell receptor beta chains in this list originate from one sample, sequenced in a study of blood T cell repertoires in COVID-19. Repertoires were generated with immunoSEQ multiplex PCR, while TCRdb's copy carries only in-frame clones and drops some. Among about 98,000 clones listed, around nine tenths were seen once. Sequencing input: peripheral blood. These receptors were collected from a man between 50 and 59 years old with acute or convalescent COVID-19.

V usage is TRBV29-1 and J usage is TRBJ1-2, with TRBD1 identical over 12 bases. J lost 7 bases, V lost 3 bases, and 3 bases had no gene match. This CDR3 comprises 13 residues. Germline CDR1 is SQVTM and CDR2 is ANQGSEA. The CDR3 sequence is CSVEGQGAGGYTF. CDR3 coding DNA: TGCAGCGTTGAGGGACAGGGGGCAGGTGGCTACACCTTC.

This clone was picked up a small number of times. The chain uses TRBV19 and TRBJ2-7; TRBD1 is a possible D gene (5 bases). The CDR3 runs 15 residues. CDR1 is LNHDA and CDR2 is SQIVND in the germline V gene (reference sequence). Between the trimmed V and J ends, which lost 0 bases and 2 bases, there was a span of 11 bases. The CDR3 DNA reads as TGTGCCAGTAGTATAGAGGGAAGGGGCCCCTACGAGCAGTACTTC. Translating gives CASSIEGRGPYEQYF.

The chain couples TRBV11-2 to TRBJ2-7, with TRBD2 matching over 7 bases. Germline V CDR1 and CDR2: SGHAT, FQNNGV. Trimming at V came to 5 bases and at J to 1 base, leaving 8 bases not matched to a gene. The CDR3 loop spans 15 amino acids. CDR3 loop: CASSGTSALSYEQYF. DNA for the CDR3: TGTGCCAGCAGCGGAACTAGCGCCCTATCCTACGAGCAGTACTTC.

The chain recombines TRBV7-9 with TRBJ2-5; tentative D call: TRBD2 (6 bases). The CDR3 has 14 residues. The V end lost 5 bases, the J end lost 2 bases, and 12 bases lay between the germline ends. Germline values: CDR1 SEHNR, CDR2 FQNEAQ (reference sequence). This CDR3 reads CASSPEGAQETQYF. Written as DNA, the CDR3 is TGTGCCAGCAGCCCGGAGGGCGCGCAAGAGACCCAGTACTTC.

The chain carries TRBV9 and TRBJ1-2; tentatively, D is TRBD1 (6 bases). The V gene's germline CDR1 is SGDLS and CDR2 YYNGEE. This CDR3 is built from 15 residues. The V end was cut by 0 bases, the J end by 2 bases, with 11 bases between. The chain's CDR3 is CASSVVGGANYGYTF. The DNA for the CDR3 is TGTGCCAGCAGCGTAGTAGGGGGTGCAAACTATGGCTACACCTTC.

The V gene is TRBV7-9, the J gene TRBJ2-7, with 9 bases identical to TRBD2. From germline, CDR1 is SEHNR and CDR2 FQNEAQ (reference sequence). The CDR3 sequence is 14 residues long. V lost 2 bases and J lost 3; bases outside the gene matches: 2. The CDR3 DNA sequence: TGTGCCAGCAGCTTATCTAGCGGGATCTACGAGCAGTACTTC. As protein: CASSLSSGIYEQYF.

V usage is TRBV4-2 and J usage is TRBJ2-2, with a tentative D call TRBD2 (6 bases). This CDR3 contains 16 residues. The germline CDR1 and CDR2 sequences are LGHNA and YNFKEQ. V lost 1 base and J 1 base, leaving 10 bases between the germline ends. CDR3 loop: CASSQGGRENTGELFF. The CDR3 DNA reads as TGTGCCAGCAGCCAAGGCGGGCGGGAGAACACCGGGGAGCTGTTTTTT.

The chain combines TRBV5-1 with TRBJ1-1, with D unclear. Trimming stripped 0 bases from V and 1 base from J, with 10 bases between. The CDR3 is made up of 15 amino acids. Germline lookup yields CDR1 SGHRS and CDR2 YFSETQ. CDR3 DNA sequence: TGCGCCAGCAGCTTGGTCGGGGATCGGAACACTGAAGCTTTCTTT. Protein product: CASSLVGDRNTEAFF.

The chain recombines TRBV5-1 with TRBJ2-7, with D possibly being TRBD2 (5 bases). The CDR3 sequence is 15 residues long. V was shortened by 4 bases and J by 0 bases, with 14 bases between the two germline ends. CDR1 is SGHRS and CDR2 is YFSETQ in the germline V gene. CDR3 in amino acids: CASSPTQGSSYEQYF. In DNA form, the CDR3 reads TGCGCCAGCAGCCCAACCCAAGGGAGCTCCTACGAGCAGTACTTC.

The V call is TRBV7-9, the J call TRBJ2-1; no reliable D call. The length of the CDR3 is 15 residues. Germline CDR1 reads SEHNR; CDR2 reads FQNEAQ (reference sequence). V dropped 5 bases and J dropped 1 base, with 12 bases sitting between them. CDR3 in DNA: TGTGCCAGCAGCCCGTCAAGAGGATCCTACAATGAGCAGTTCTTC. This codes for CASSPSRGSYNEQFF.

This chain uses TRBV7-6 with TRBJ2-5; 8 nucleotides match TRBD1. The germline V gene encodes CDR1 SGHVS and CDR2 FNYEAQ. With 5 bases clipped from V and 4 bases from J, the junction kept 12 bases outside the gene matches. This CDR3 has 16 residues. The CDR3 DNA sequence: TGTGCCAGCAGCAAATTCCACGGGACAGGTCGAGAGACCCAGTACTTC. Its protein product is CASSKFHGTGRETQYF.

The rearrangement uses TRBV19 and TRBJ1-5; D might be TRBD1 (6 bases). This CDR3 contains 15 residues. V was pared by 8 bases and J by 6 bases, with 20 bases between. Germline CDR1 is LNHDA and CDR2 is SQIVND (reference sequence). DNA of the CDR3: TGTGCCAGTCGACCCTGGGCGGGGGGCATTCAGCCCCAGCATTTT. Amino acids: CASRPWAGGIQPQHF.

The CDR3 is CATSREPNREQYF. The CDR3 DNA is TGTGCCACCAGCAGAGAGCCTAATCGCGAGCAGTACTTC. The rearrangement uses TRBV15 and TRBJ2-7, with D unclear. The CDR3 extends over 13 amino acids. Trimming stripped 0 bases from V and 6 bases from J, with 9 bases between. Per germline, CDR1 LNHNV and CDR2 YYDKDF (reference sequence).

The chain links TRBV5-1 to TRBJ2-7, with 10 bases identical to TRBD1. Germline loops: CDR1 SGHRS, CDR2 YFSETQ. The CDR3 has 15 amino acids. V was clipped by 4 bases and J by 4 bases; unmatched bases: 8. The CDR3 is CASSISTGGMYEQYF. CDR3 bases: TGCGCCAGCAGCATCTCGACAGGGGGCATGTACGAGCAGTACTTC.

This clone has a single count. CDR3 region: CATRDYSNQPQHF. CDR3 DNA sequence: TGTGCCACCCGAGACTATAGCAATCAGCCCCAGCATTTT. The chain links TRBV6-5 to TRBJ1-5; D is uncertain. The CDR3 has 13 amino acids. Germline V gene lookup returns CDR1 MNHEY and CDR2 SVGAGI. V was clipped by 10 bases and J by 0 bases, with 10 bases between them.